These 5 T cell receptor beta chains came from one sample sequenced in a study of follicular helper T cells after annual influenza vaccination. The time point is: 2015-2016 season, 7 days after influenza vaccination. Assay used: immunoSEQ multiplex PCR; TCRdb lists only in-frame clones, some missing. The repertoire holds over 8,500 clones, roughly four fifths seen once, with 4.1% in the top ten. This specimen was CXCR5+ CD38- circulating T follicular helper cells from blood, taken 7 days after influenza vaccination. Subset of the sample: circulating Tfh, non-naive CD4+CXCR5+PD-1+ (ICOS+CD38+ or ICOS-CD38-). The receptor source for this set is an adult who received the influenza vaccine.

The V call is TRBV6-1, the J call TRBJ2-2; D gene unclear. The CDR3 length is 13 residues. The germline gives CDR1 MNHNS, CDR2 SASEGT. V shed 3 bases and J shed 7 bases, with 9 bases lying between them. Here the CDR3 DNA reads TGTGCCAGCAGTGAGGATACATTCGGGGAGCTGTTTTTT. The encoded protein is CASSEDTFGELFF.

The V gene is TRBV18, the J gene TRBJ2-2, with TRBD2 matching 10 bases. CDR3 length equals 16 residues. The V segment lost 1 base and the J segment 7 bases; nucleotides outside the gene matches: 6. Germline CDR1 and CDR2: KGHSH and LQKENI. The chain's CDR3 is CASSPRIIAGGGELFF. Written as DNA, the CDR3 is TGTGCCAGCTCACCACGGATAATAGCGGGAGGCGGGGAGCTGTTTTTT.

The chain links TRBV7-9 to TRBJ2-1; tentatively, D is TRBD2 (5 bases). Germline V gene data show CDR1 as SEHNR and CDR2 as FQNEAQ (reference sequence). V dropped 0 bases and J dropped 0 bases, with 6 bases sitting between them. CDR3 length equals 15 residues. CDR3 region: CASSLAGVSYNEQFF. In DNA, the CDR3 is TGTGCCAGCAGCTTAGCGGGAGTCTCCTACAATGAGCAGTTCTTC.

The chain employs TRBV6-1 and TRBJ2-3; 14 bases are shared with TRBD2. Trimming at V came to 4 bases and at J to 5 bases, leaving 5 bases not matched to a gene. From germline, CDR1 is MNHNS and CDR2 SASEGT. The CDR3 runs to 16 residues. CDR3 coding DNA: TGTGCCAGCAGTGGGGGACTAGCGGGGGAAGGAGATACGCAGTATTTT. Residues: CASSGGLAGEGDTQYF.

The sample holds a few counts of this clone. The gene calls are TRBV19 and TRBJ2-7; D is possibly TRBD2 (5 bases). V was trimmed by 3 bases and J by 1 base, leaving 16 bases between them. CDR1 is LNHDA, CDR2 SQIVND, per germline (reference sequence). The CDR3 runs 16 residues. CDR3 coding DNA: TGTGCCAGTAGTATTAGTCTCGGGGTTACGTCCTACGAGCAGTACTTC. Translating gives CASSISLGVTSYEQYF.